This TCR beta chain was sequenced for a study of blood T cell repertoires in COVID-19. Background on the study: In each case, the material was cDNA or gDNA derived from T cells, B-cell-depleted T cells, or PBMCs.

This CDR3 comprises 15 residues. The V gene lost 1 base and the J gene lost 8 bases, with 17 bases spanning the gap. Germline V lookup: CDR1 MGHRA, CDR2 YSYEKL. Authors' methods: How many nucleated cells were present was estimated from reference gene primer amplification. The method was immunoSEQ multiplex PCR; TCRdb's version includes in-frame clones alone and lacks a portion of them. V and J calls and clone size are as listed in that table; D and trimming were resolved from the DNA. The sample includes about 140,000 clones, approximately 82% of them seen just once. The sequenced material came from peripheral blood. This TCR was recovered from a man between 60 and 75 years old with active or convalescent COVID-19. The rearrangement links TRBV4-1 to TRBJ1-2; D perhaps matches TRBD1 (6 bases). In DNA form, the CDR3 reads TGCGCCAGCAGCCAAGCAAGCAGGGGACTAGGCGGCTACACCTTC. Protein sequence: CASSQASRGLGGYTF.